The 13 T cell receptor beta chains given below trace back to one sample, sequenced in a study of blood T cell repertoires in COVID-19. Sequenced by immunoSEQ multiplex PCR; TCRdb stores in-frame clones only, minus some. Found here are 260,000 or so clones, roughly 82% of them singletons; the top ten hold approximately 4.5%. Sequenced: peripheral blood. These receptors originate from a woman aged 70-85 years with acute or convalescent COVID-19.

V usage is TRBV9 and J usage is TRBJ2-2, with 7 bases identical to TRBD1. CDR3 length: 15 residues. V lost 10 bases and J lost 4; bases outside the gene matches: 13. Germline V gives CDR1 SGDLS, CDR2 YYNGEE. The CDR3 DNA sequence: TGTGCCTCAGGGGGAGCTCTATCGGGCACCGGGGAGCTGTTTTTT. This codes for CASGGALSGTGELFF. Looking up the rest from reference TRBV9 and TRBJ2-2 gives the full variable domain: DSGVTQTPKHLITATGQRVTLRCSPRSGDLSVYWYQQSLDQGLQFLIQYYNGEERAKGNILERFSAQQFPDLHSELNLSSLELGDSALYFCASGGALSGTGELFFGEGSRLTVL.

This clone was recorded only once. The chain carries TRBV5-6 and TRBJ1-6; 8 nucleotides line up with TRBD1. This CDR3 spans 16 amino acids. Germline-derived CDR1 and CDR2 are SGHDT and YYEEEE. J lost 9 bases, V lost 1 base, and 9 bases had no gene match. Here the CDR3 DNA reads TGTGCCAGCAGCTTGAGTGGACAGGGAACCGGTTCACCCCTCCACTTT. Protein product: CASSLSGQGTGSPLHF.

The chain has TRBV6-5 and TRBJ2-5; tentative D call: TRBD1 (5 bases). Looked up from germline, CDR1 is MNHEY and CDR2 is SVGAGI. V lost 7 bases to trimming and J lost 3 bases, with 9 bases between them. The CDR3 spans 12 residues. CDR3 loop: CASKRGEETQYF. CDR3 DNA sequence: TGTGCCAGCAAAAGGGGCGAAGAGACCCAGTACTTC.

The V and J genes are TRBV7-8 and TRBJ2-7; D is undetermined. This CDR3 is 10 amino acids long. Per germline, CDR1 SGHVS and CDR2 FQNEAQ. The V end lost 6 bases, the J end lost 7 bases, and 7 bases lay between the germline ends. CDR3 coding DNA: TGTGCCAGCAGTTCCGGGGAGCAGTACTTC. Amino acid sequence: CASSSGEQYF.

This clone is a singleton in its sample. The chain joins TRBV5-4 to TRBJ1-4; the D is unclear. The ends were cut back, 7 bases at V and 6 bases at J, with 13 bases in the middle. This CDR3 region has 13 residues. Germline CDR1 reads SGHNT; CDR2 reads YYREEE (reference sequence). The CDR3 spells CASARVGDEKLFF. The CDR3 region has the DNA TGTGCCAGCGCTAGAGTTGGTGATGAAAAACTGTTTTTT.

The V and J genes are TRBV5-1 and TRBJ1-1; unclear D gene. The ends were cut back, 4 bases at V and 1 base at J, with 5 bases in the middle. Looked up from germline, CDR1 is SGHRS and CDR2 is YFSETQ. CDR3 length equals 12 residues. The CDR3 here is CASSEQNTEAFF. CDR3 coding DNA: TGCGCCAGCAGCGAACAGAACACTGAAGCTTTCTTT.

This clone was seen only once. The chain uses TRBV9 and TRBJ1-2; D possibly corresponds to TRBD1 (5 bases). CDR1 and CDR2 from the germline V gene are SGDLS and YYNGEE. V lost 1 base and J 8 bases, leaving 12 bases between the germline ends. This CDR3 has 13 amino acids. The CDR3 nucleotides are TGTGCCAGCAGCGTACCAGGGATTCTCGGCTACACCTTC. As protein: CASSVPGILGYTF. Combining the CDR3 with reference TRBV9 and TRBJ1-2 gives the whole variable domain DSGVTQTPKHLITATGQRVTLRCSPRSGDLSVYWYQQSLDQGLQFLIQYYNGEERAKGNILERFSAQQFPDLHSELNLSSLELGDSALYFCASSVPGILGYTFGSGTRLTVV.

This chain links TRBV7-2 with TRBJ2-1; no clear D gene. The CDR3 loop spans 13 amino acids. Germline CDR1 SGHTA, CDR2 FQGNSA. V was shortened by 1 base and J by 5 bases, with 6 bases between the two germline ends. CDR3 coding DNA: TGTGCCAGCAGCTTAGGACTTGACAATGAGCAGTTCTTC. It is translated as CASSLGLDNEQFF.

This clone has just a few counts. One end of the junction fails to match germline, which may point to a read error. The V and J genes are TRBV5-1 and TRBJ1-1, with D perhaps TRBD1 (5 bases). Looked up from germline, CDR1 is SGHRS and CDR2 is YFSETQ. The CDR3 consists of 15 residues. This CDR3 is CASGDPGRGNAEAFF. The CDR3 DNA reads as TGCGCCAGCGGAGACCCGGGACGGGGGAACGCTGAAGCTTTCTTT.

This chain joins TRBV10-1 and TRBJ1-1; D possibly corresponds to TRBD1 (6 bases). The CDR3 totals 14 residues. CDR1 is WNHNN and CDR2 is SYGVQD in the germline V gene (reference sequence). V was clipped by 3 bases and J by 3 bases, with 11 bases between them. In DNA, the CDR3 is TGCGCCAGCAGTGAAGGGGGTAGGGACACTGAAGCTTTCTTT. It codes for CASSEGGRDTEAFF.

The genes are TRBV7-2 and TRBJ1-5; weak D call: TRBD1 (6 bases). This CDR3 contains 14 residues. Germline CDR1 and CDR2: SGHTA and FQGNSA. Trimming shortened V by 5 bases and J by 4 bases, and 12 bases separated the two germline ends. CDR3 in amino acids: CASSEAGANQPQHF. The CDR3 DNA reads TGTGCCAGCAGCGAAGCGGGGGCGAATCAGCCCCAGCATTTT.

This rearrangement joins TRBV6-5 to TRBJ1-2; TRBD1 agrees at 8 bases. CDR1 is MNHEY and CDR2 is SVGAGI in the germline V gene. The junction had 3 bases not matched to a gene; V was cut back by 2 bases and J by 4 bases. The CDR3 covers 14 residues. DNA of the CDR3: TGTGCCAGCAGTTACGACAGGGGCGCCTATGGCTACACCTTC. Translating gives CASSYDRGAYGYTF.

CDR3 sequence: CASSLAGGSINEKLFF. DNA of the CDR3: TGTGCCAGCAGCTTAGCTGGTGGCTCCATTAATGAAAAACTGTTTTTT. The chain links TRBV7-9 to TRBJ1-4, with no clear D. Deletions cut 0 bases from V and 4 bases from J, with 12 bases between. This CDR3 has 16 amino acids. CDR1 is SEHNR, CDR2 FQNEAQ, per germline (reference sequence). The variable domain in full, completed from reference TRBV7-9 and TRBJ1-4, reads DTGVSQNPRHKITKRGQNVTFRCDPISEHNRLYWYRQTLGQGPEFLTYFQNEAQLEKSRLLSDRFSAERPKGSFSTLEIQRTEQGDSAMYLCASSLAGGSINEKLFFGSGTQLSVL.